This T cell receptor (beta chain) was recovered during a study of early T cells in non-severe SARS-CoV-2 infection. Study-wide background: Chains were not paired, and sequencing was done on bulk RNA from unsorted whole blood.

A single record per CDR3 protein comes from TCRdb applying MiXCR to the 5' RACE reads. The data contain around 83,000 distinct CDR3 sequences, approximately 12% of them singletons. This clonotype was seen a few times. The CDR3 contains 17 residues. The ends were cut back, 3 bases at V and 2 bases at J, with 17 bases in the middle. The material was whole blood, obtained at baseline. The source of this sequence is an adult who was a healthcare worker with PCR-confirmed SARS-CoV-2 infection or an uninfected control (not recorded which). This chain connects TRBV12-3 or TRBV12-4 to TRBJ1-5, with TRBD1 as a possible D gene (5 bases). In nucleotides, the CDR3 is TGTGCCAGCAGTTTGGATAAGGGGACGGTGGGCAATCAGCCCCAGCATTTT. This gives the protein CASSLDKGTVGNQPQHF.